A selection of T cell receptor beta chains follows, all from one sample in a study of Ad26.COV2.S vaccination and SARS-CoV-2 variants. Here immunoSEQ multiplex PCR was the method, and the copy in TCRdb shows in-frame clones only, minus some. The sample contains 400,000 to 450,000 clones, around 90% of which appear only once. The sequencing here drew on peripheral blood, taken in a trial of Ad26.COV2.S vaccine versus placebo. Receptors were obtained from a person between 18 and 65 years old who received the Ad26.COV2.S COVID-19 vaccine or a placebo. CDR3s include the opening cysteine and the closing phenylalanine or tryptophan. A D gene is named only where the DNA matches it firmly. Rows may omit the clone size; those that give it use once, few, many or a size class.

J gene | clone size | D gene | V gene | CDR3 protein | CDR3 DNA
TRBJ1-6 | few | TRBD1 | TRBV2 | CASKDDRGYNSPLHF | TGTGCCAGCAAGGATGACAGGGGTTATAATTCACCCCTCCACTTT
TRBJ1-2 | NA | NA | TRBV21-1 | CASSKRVDRNINYGYTF | TGTGCCAGCAGCAAACGTGTAGACAGAAACATAAACTATGGCTACACCTTC
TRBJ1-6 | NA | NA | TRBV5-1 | CASSASRAENSPLHF | TGCGCCAGCAGCGCAAGCCGGGCCGAAAATTCACCCCTCCACTTT
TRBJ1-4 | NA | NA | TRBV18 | CASSPVGGSNEKLFF | TGTGCCAGCTCACCCGTTGGGGGGTCTAATGAAAAACTGTTTTTT
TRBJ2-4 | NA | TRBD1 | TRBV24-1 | CATSGTGGPAKNIQYF | TGTGCCACCAGTGGGACAGGGGGCCCAGCCAAAAACATTCAGTACTTC
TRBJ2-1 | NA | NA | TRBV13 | CASSLGGSGAYNEQFF | TGTGCCAGCAGCTTAGGAGGTTCCGGAGCGTACAATGAGCAGTTCTTC
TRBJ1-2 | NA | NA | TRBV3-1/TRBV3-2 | CASSQDVGRTGGYTF | TGTGCCAGCAGCCAAGATGTTGGCAGGACTGGAGGCTACACCTTC
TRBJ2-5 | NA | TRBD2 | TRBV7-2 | CASSQSGSLETQYF | TGTGCCAGCAGTCAGAGCGGGAGTCTGGAGACCCAGTACTTC
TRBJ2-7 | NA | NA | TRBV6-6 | CASREQGALYEQYF | TGTGCCAGCAGGGAACAGGGTGCCCTCTACGAGCAGTACTTC
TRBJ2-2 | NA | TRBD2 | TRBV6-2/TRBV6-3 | CASSLGLAGGPYGELFF | TGTGCCAGCAGTTTGGGACTAGCGGGAGGGCCCTACGGGGAGCTGTTTTTT
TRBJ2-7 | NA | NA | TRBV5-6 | CASSLADRLHEQYF | TGTGCCAGCAGCTTGGCCGATAGGCTGCACGAGCAGTACTTC
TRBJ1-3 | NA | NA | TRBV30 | CAWSVGGPGNTIYF | TGTGCCTGGAGTGTAGGGGGGCCTGGAAACACCATATATTTT
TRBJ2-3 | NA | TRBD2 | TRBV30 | CAWINKGTTTNTQYF | TGTGCCTGGATTAACAAAGGGACTACGACAAATACGCAGTATTTT
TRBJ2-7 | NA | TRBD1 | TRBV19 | CASSLGQGASYEQYF | TGTGCCAGTAGTCTGGGACAGGGGGCTTCCTACGAGCAGTACTTC
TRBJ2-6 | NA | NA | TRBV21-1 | CASSKRKGSGRLDSGANVLTF | TGTGCCAGCAGCAAGAGAAAAGGGAGTGGCAGGCTCGACTCTGGGGCCAACGTCCTGACTTTC
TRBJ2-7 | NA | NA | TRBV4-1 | CASSQASSYEQYF | TGCGCCAGCAGCCAAGCCTCTTCTTACGAGCAGTACTTC
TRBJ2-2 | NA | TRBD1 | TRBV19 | CASSIGQGLTGELFF | TGTGCCAGTAGTATCGGACAGGGGCTCACCGGGGAGCTGTTTTTT
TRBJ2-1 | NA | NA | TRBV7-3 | CASSLTSGNNEQFF | TGTGCCAGCAGCTTAACTAGCGGCAACAATGAGCAGTTCTTC
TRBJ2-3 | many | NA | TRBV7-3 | CASSLQSGNTDTQYF | TGTGCCAGCAGCTTACAAAGCGGTAACACAGATACGCAGTATTTT
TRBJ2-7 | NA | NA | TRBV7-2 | CASSLDVRGYEQYF | TGTGCCAGCAGCTTAGACGTGAGGGGCTACGAGCAGTACTTC
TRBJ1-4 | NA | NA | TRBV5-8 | CASSLLYGGGEKLFF | TGTGCCAGCAGCTTGCTGTACGGCGGCGGTGAAAAACTGTTTTTT
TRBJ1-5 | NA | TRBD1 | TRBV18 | CASSRVQGTNQPQHF | TGTGCCAGCTCACGAGTACAGGGGACGAATCAGCCCCAGCATTTT
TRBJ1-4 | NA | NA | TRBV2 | CASRGSRSPATNEKLFF | TGTGCCAGCAGGGGTAGCCGGAGCCCTGCAACTAATGAAAAACTGTTTTTT
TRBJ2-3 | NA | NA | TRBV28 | CASSRLPLSTDTQYF | TGTGCCAGCAGTCGACTGCCACTAAGCACAGATACGCAGTATTTT
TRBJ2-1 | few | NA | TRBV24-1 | CATSAGLPTNEQFF | TGTGCCACCAGTGCCGGGCTTCCCACGAATGAGCAGTTCTTC
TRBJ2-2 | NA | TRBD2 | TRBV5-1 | CASSLRSGLAGGMAGELFF | TGCGCCAGCAGCCTGAGATCAGGACTAGCGGGAGGGATGGCCGGGGAGCTGTTTTTT
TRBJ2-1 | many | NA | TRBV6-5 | CASQGAPEGNNEQFF | TGTGCCAGCCAAGGGGCTCCAGAGGGTAACAATGAGCAGTTCTTC
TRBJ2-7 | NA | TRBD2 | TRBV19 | CASSGLAGGVYEQYF | TGTGCCAGTAGCGGACTAGCGGGAGGGGTCTACGAGCAGTACTTC
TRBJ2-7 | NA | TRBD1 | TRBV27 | CASSSPGQSYEQYF | TGTGCCAGCAGTTCCCCGGGACAGAGCTACGAGCAGTACTTC
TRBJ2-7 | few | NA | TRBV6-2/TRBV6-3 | CASSKTLAASYEQYF | TGTGCCAGCAGTAAAACCTTAGCGGCTTCCTACGAGCAGTACTTC
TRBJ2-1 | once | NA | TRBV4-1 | CASSQIPGTEYNEQFF | TGCGCCAGCAGCCAAATCCCCGGGACGGAATACAATGAGCAGTTCTTC
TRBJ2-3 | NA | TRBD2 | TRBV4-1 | CASSQDPSGDFTDTQYF | TGCGCCAGCAGCCAAGATCCCAGCGGGGACTTCACAGATACGCAGTATTTT
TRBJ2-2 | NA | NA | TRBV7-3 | CASSLSLRHGNTGELFF | TGTGCCAGCAGCTTATCCCTACGCCACGGGAACACCGGGGAGCTGTTTTTT
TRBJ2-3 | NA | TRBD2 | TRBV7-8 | CASSLNGRAPDTQYF | TGTGCCAGCAGCTTAAACGGGAGGGCCCCAGATACGCAGTATTTT
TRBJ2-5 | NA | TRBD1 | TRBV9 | CASSAAGGVGQETQYF | TGTGCCAGCAGCGCCGCAGGGGGAGTTGGGCAAGAGACCCAGTACTTC
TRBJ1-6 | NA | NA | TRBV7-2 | CASSLEGYSYNSPLHF | TGTGCCAGCAGCTTAGAGGGGTACTCCTATAATTCACCCCTCCACTTT
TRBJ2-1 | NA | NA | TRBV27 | CASSSIAPNRANEQFF | TGTGCCAGCAGCTCGATCGCCCCCAACAGGGCAAATGAGCAGTTCTTC
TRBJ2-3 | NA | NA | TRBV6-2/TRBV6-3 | CASSPLPAGWDTQYF | TGTGCCAGCAGCCCGCTCCCGGCGGGTTGGGATACGCAGTATTTT
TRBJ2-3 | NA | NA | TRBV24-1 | CATSASDTQYF | TGTGCCACCAGTGCTTCAGATACGCAGTATTTT
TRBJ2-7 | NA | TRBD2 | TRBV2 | CASRTSGSSYEQYF | TGTGCCAGCCGGACTAGCGGGAGTTCCTACGAGCAGTACTTC
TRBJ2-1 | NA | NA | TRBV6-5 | CASSLGPYNEQFF | TGTGCCAGCAGCCTCGGACCGTACAATGAGCAGTTCTTC
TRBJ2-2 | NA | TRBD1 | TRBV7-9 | CASSLVGGQGITGELFF | TGTGCCAGCAGCTTAGTTGGGGGACAGGGTATCACCGGGGAGCTGTTTTTT
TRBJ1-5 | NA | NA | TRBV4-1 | CASSLQSGGNQPQHF | TGCGCCAGCAGCCTCCAGAGTGGGGGGAATCAGCCCCAGCATTTT
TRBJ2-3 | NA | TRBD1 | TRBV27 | CASSLGQGGADTQYF | TGTGCCAGCAGTCTCGGACAGGGAGGAGCAGATACGCAGTATTTT
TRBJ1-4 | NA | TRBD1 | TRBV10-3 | CATRDREGEKLFF | TGTGCCACCCGGGACAGGGAGGGCGAAAAACTGTTTTTT
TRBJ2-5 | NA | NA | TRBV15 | CATSRSNRAQETQYF | TGTGCCACCAGCAGATCAAACAGGGCTCAAGAGACCCAGTACTTC
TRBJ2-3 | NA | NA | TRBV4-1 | CASSQVDPDTQYF | TGCGCCAGCAGCCAAGTAGACCCAGATACGCAGTATTTT
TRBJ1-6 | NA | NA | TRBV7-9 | CASSLGPQIGSPLHF | TGTGCCAGCAGCTTAGGACCTCAAATCGGTTCACCCCTCCACTTT
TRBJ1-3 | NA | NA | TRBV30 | CAWSFLRTASSGNTIYF | TGTGCCTGGAGTTTCCTTAGGACAGCCTCCTCTGGAAACACCATATATTTT
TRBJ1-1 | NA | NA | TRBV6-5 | CASTRAGWLNTEAFF | TGTGCCAGCACCCGGGCGGGGTGGCTGAACACTGAAGCTTTCTTT
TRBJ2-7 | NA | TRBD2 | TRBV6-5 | CASSYSAGGTYEQYF | TGTGCCAGCAGTTACTCAGCGGGAGGGACCTACGAGCAGTACTTC
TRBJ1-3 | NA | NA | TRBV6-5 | CASSYSIQGNTIYF | TGTGCCAGCAGTTACTCGATCCAGGGGAACACCATATATTTT
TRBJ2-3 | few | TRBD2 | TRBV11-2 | CASSTSEASDTQYF | TGTGCCAGCAGCACTAGCGAGGCTTCAGATACGCAGTATTTT
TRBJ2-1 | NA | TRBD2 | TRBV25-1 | CASSDMASGYNEQFF | TGTGCCAGCAGTGACATGGCTAGCGGGTACAATGAGCAGTTCTTC
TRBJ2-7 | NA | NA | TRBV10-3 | CAISPLTGEYEQYF | TGTGCCATCAGTCCCTTGACAGGTGAATACGAGCAGTACTTC